This TCR beta chain comes out of a study of blood T cell repertoires in COVID-19. Study-wide context: Samples representing acute and convalescent COVID-19 were sourced from the United States, Italy and Spain.

Original analysis: Quantification of nucleated cells was approximated via reference gene primer amplification. Sequenced by immunoSEQ multiplex PCR; TCRdb stores in-frame clones only, minus some. The V and J calls and the clone size are those of that table, but D and trimming were determined from the DNA. This repertoire shows about 100,000 clones, around four fifths found once; its top ten account for 9% to 13%. The CDR3 is 17 amino acids. Germline loops: CDR1 SGHNT, CDR2 YYREEE (reference sequence). Trimming cost V 3 bases and J 2 bases; bases outside gene matches: 8. This TCR was recovered from a woman in her 70s with acute or convalescent COVID-19. Sequencing was carried out using peripheral blood. This chain uses TRBV5-4 with TRBJ2-5; 12 bases line up with TRBD2. This chain's CDR3 is CASSSATSGGGQETQYF. In DNA form, the CDR3 reads TGTGCCAGCAGCTCCGCGACTAGCGGGGGTGGGCAAGAGACCCAGTACTTC.